This is a list of T cell receptor beta chains from one sample in a study of T cell changes during pregnancy in multiple sclerosis. Sequencing used immunoSEQ multiplex PCR; TCRdb keeps in-frame clones, though not all of them. The top ten hold 7.5% to 8.5% of the sample, which has fewer than 30,000 clones, approximately 91% seen once. The sequencing here drew on CD8+ T cells from peripheral blood mononuclear cells, taken in the second trimester of pregnancy. These receptors came from a female donor with multiple sclerosis, enrolled in a pregnancy study. Both conserved end residues are trimmed from each CDR3. A D gene is named only where the DNA matches it firmly. Expanded clones are given a class, and other clones once, few, many or no size at all.

abundance | v_gene | d_gene | CDR3aa
- | TRBV10-3 | TRBD1 | AISETGTGINEQY
- | TRBV4-3 | - | ASSQEAGATEAF
- | TRBV27 | TRBD1 | ASSLAAGTGRYEQY
once | TRBV6-6 | - | ASSYRNTEAF
once | TRBV4-1 | TRBD1 | ASSHRTGFSYEQY
- | TRBV13 | TRBD2 | ASSLAGGLNEQF
- | TRBV28 | - | ASRPARGTEAF
many | TRBV4-1 | - | ASSQDRGGSEKLF
- | TRBV7-2 | - | ASSLYHPGDPYGYT
- | TRBV30 | - | AWNAFDNEQF
- | TRBV28 | TRBD2 | ASSPRGGPKQY
- | TRBV7-8 | TRBD2 | ASSSLGLAGAYEQY
few | TRBV27 | TRBD1 | ASSSLDRGREKLF
- | TRBV4-2 | - | ASSQDGAAGELF
- | TRBV6-6 | - | ASSYRWESIMPEAF
- | TRBV6-1 | - | ASSEAAQYLGPQH
- | TRBV6-1 | - | ASAVSGANVLT
- | TRBV9 | TRBD2 | ASSPGTTRTDTQY
few | TRBV6-1 | - | ASSDQSYEQY
- | TRBV7-9 | TRBD2 | ASSLGPSGGAYQETQY
- | TRBV7-2 | - | ASSLVPAGRGEQF
- | TRBV7-9 | - | ASSQQGRNHEQY
- | TRBV5-8 | - | ASSLGMSGNTIY
- | TRBV30 | - | AWMFGRGTEAF
once | TRBV6-4 | - | ASSVTGNTEAF
medium-sized | TRBV6-4 | TRBD2 | ASSDSTSPGEQF
- | TRBV6-4 | TRBD2 | ASSPSGGAADTQY
- | TRBV11-2 | TRBD2 | ASTLPTSGISTDTQY
- | TRBV19 | - | ASSGQTYEQY
- | TRBV5-5 | - | ASSRSQEGGTEAF
- | TRBV19 | TRBD1 | ASSLGQGSASVEAF
few | TRBV6-1 | TRBD1 | ASSVWGQGDQPQH
medium-sized | TRBV29-1 | TRBD1 | SVEMNRGTGELF
- | TRBV28 | - | ASRSQIITGGSNQPQH
- | TRBV28 | TRBD1 | ASLIAGGTEAF
once | TRBV6-1 | - | ASAGNAYEQY
- | TRBV15 | - | ATSSRVSLGGYT
- | TRBV13 | - | ASSFQGYYGYT
- | TRBV4-1 | - | ASSLRARGILGDNEQF
- | TRBV4-2 | TRBD2 | ASSQAGLAADTQY
- | TRBV11-2 | TRBD2 | ASSLGPGSGSGGTQY
- | TRBV7-9 | - | ASSFPGPNYGYT
- | TRBV2 | TRBD1 | ASSEPGQGMDTEAF
- | TRBV6-4 | - | ASSPLAGAGEADTQY
once | TRBV5-4 | TRBD1 | ASSLRDSYNSPLH